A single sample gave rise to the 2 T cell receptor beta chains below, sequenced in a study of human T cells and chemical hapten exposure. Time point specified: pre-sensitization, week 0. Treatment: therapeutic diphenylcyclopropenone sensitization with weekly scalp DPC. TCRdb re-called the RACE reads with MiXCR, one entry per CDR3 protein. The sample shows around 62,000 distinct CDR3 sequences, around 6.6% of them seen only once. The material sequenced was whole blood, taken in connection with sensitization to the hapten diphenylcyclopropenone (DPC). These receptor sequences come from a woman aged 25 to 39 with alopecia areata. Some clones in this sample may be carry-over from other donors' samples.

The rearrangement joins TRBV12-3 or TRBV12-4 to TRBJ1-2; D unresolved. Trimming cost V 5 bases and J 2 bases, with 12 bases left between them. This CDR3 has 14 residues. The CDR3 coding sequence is TGTGCCAGCAGTCCTAATCTCTCCAACTATGGCTACACCTTC. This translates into CASSPNLSNYGYTF.

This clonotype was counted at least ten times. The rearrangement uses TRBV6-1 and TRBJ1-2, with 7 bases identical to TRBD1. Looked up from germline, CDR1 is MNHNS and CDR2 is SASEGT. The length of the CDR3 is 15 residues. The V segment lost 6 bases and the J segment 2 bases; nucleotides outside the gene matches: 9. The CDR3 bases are TGTGCCAGCAGGCCACGACAGGGACTCAACTATGGCTACACCTTC. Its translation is CASRPRQGLNYGYTF.